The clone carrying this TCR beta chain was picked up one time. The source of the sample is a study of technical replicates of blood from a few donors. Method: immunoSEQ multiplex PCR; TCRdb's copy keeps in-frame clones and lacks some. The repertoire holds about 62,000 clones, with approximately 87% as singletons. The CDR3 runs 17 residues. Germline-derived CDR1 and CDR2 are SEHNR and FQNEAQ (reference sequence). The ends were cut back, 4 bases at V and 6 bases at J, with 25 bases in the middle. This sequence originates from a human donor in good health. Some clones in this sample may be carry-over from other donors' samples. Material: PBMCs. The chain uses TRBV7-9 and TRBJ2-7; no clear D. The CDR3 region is CASSSYPRRPDGLEQYF. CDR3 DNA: TGTGCCAGCAGCTCCTACCCCAGGCGACCCGATGGGCTCGAGCAGTACTTC.